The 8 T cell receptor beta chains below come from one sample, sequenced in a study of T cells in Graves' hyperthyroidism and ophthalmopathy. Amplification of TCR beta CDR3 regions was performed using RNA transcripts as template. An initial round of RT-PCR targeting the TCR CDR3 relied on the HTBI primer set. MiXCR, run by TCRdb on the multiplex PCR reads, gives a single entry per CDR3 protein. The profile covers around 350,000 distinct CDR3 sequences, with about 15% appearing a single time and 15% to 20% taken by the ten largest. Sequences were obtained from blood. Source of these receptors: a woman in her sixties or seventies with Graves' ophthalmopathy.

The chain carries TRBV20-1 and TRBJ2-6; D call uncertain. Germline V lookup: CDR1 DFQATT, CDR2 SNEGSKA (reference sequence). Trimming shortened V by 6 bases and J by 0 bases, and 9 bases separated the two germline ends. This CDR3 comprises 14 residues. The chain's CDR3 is CSARPSSGANVLTF. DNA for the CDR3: TGCAGTGCCCGCCCGTCCTCTGGGGCCAACGTCCTGACTTTC.

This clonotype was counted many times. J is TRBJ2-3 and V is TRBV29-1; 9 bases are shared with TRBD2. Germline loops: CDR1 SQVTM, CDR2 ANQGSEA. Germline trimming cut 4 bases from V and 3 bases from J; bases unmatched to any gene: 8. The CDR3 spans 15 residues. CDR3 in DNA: TGCAGCGTTGCTCCCACCAGCGGGGGGACAGATACGCAGTATTTT. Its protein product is CSVAPTSGGTDTQYF.

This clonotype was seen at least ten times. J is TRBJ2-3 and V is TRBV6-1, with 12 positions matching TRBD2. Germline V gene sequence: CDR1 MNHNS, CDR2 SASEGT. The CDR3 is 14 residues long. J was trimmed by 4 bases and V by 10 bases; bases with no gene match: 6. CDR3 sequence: CATTTSGSSDTQYF. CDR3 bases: TGTGCCACAACGACTAGCGGGAGCTCAGATACGCAGTATTTT.

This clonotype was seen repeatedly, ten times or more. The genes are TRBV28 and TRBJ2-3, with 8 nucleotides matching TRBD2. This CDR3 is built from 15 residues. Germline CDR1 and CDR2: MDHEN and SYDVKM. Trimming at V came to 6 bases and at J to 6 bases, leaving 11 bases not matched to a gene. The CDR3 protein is CASSFGGAIRDTQYF. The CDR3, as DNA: TGTGCCAGCAGCTTCGGGGGGGCGATTCGGGATACGCAGTATTTT.

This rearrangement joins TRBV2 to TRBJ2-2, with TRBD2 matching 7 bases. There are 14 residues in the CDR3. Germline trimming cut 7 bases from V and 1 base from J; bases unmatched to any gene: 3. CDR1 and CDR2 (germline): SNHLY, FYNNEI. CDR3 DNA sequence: TGTGCCAGCACCGGGGAGGGGAACACCGGGGAGCTGTTTTTT. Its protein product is CASTGEGNTGELFF.

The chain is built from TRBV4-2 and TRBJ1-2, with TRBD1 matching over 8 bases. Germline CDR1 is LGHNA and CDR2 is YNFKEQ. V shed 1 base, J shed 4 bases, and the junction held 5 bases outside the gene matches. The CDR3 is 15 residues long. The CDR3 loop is CASSQAQGQVYGYTF. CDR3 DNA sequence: TGTGCCAGCAGCCAAGCGCAGGGACAGGTCTATGGCTACACCTTC.

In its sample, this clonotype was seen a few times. CDR3 DNA sequence: TGTGCCAGCAGGCTAAATAGGGGTCCGTCGGGAGAGCAGTACTTC. Its protein product is CASRLNRGPSGEQYF. The rearrangement joins TRBV6-1 to TRBJ2-7, with D possibly called TRBD1 or TRBD2 (5 bases each). The CDR3 runs to 15 residues. The V end was cut by 6 bases, the J end by 7 bases, with 22 bases between. Germline assignment: CDR1 MNHNS and CDR2 SASEGT.

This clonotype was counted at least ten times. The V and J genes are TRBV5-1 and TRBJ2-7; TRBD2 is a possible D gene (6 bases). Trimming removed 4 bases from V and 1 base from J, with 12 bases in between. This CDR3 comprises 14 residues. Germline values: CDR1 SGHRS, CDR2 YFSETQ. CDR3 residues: CASSIYGGSYEQYF. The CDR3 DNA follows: TGCGCCAGCAGCATCTACGGGGGTTCCTACGAGCAGTACTTC. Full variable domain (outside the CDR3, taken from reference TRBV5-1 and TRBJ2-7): KAGVTQTPRYLIKTRGQQVTLSCSPISGHRSVSWYQQTPGQGLQFLFEYFSETQRNKGNFPGRFSGRQFSNSRSEMNVSTLELGDSALYLCASSIYGGSYEQYFGPGTRLTVT.